Detailed here is one T cell receptor beta chain. One base separates it from a far larger clone, so it is likely a read error. Total RNA from at least 9,500 sorted tetramer+ CD8 T cells was reverse transcribed into cDNA for TCR profiling. PCR amplification of CDR3 regions used primers annealing to V and J regions and added unique molecular identifiers so that templates could be tracked. Profiling of the TCRalpha and TCRbeta chains was done on the immunoSEQ platform, including the sequencing and error-correction standards of that platform. The study's own analysis went as follows. Clonal copy numbers were corrected for sequencing and PCR errors, and CDR3s were defined per IMGT conventions. Analysis was restricted to productive rearrangements and performed with immunoSEQ Analyzer versions 2.0 and 3.0, while gene-pairing frequencies underwent further processing in Microsoft Excel. V-J pairings were visualized as Circos plots, and CDR3 motifs were found with MEME plus a custom motifSearch program. The probability of generation of TCR sequences was calculated using the OLGA algorithm. A clonotype seen at both visits was called persistent, a clonotype seen only at the acute visit was called nonpersistent, and a clonotype seen only at convalescence was called de novo. Any amino acid clonotype used by more than one donor was defined as a public TCR. Sourced from immuneACCESS, this table was stored by TCRdb with only in-frame sequences that have V and J called. A share of the clones is absent; for the studies checked, an unresolved V gene accounts for under half, and the remainder has no known explanation. The V and J calls and clone size are taken from that table; D and trimming were inferred from the DNA. The sample has 1,500 to 2,000 clones on record, around 25% of them singletons. Jointly, the top ten make up roughly a quarter of the sample.

The data stem from a study of blood T cell repertoires in acute mononucleosis (dated by TCRdb to about 2020). About the study as a whole: To capture the memory response, convalescent samples were obtained between 5 and 8 months after the acute presentation. The mean EBV load in blood was around 4.1 log10 genome copies per million B cells during acute infection, compared with roughly 2.5 at convalescence. Findings and caveats that apply to the study as a whole: The low acute-to-convalescent clonotype overlap might be partly explained by sampling error, because only a fraction of each donor's blood was analyzed. Just roughly 9.1% of the unique acute clonotypes remained in convalescence, but these persisting clonotypes accounted for most of the response, and new, diverse de novo clonotypes seemingly replaced the other acute clonotypes. Both chains appeared to be involved in GLC-BM selection, with public TCRbeta motifs on BV14-BJ2 and BV20-BJ1 together with a TCRalpha motif on AV5-AJ31. Only a few donors were included in the cohort, so group averages were based on very few individuals.

The germline V gene specifies SQVTM as CDR1 and ANQGSEA as CDR2. Trimmed from V: 6 bases; trimmed from J: 3 bases; junction bases lacking a gene match: 11. Including cysteine and phenylalanine, the CDR3 has 14 amino acids. Solely the CDR3 DNA is kept, with 42 bases framed from the first base. Reading the label with the study, this specimen's time point is: convalescence about 6 months (5-8 months) after acute presentation (visit 7). Over the course of primary infection, this study followed CD8 T cell responses against two immunodominant EBV epitopes, BRLF1 109 (YVL-BR) and BMLF1 280 (GLC-BM). Primary EBV infection was taken to be indicated by a positive serum heterophile antibody test and EBV viral capsid antigen-specific IgM. Total CD8 T cells were first enriched from PBMCs by magnetic positive selection (MACS). Live CD3+ CD8+ tetramer+ cells were sorted on a FACSAria III to over 90% purity. A PE-conjugated tetramer loaded with the BMLF1 280-288 peptide was used to sort the cells. Directly ex vivo after tetramer sorting, the TCR repertoires of EBV epitope-specific CD8 T cells were deep-sequenced at acute infection and at convalescence. The donors were a few individuals between roughly 18 and 29 years old who had clinical acute infectious mononucleosis along with laboratory evidence of primary EBV infection. Heparinized peripheral blood was collected when donors presented clinically with mononucleosis symptoms and again about 6 months afterward. PBMCs were isolated by Ficoll-Paque density gradient centrifugation.

The sequence links TRBV29-1 to TRBJ2-7, and 7 bases in between align with TRBD1. The sequenced sample was EBV GLC epitope tetramer+ CD8+ T cells sorted from PBMCs, obtained during convalescence from infectious mononucleosis. The meaning of the sample's cell subset or site label: CD8 T cells binding tetramer with EBV BMLF1 280-288 peptide (GLC-BM). The sequence came from a woman aged 18-29 years with infectious mononucleosis caused by EBV. The CDR3 region has the sequence CSVAWTGSFYEQYF. The bases are TGCAGCGTCGCCTGGACAGGCTCATTCTACGAGCAGTACTTC.